The clone carrying this T cell receptor (beta chain) was counted at least ten times. Its cognate antigen is unknown. The data belong to a study of molecular identifiers for immune sequencing clone quantification. Study results and limitations: Highly expanded clone sizes could be underestimated by identical TCR molecules that share a barcode. Spiked TCR RNA from one Jurkat cell reportedly showed up when mixed among around 1 million naive cells.

CD8+CD4-CCR7+CD45RA+ cells were sorted as naive CD8 T cells. This CDR3 has 12 amino acids. V gave up 6 bases and J gave up 7 bases; unmatched junction bases: 7. The germline V gene encodes CDR1 SGHRS and CDR2 YFSETQ. TCRdb called the PCR reads again in MiXCR, with one record for every CDR3 protein. The sample records 350,000 or so distinct CDR3 sequences, roughly 23% being singletons. The J gene is TRBJ2-7, the V gene TRBV5-1; 7 bases align to TRBD2. The sequencing sample was made of naive CD8+ T cells from blood, with Jurkat cell RNA spiked in. Subset indicated: FACS-sorted CD8+CD4-CCR7+CD45RA+ naive T cells. The sequence was collected from a human donor in good health. Some libraries in this study had Jurkat cell RNA spiked in. In nucleotides, the CDR3 is TGCGCCAGCACCCCGACGGGGGGAGAGCAGTACTTC. Its protein is CASTPTGGEQYF.